Below, one T cell receptor (beta chain) is given with its context. This sample was included in a study of T-cell memory formation after mild COVID-19. One entry per CDR3 protein, called by TCRdb with MiXCR from the 5' RACE reads. The data show fewer than 400,000 distinct CDR3 sequences, with roughly 13% seen just once and over 20% held by the top ten. This CDR3 has 16 amino acids. Per the germline V gene, CDR1 is SGHAT and CDR2 is FQNNGV. Trimming at V came to 7 bases and at J to 3 bases, leaving 10 bases not matched to a gene. The sequenced sample was PBMCs or a T cell subset sorted from them (not recorded which). This chain joins TRBV11-2 and TRBJ2-2, with TRBD2 identical over 8 bases. This TCR derives from a man aged 18 to 29 who had mild COVID-19 (a few samples of this study predate the infection). Cell type and time point are not known. CDR3 in amino acids: CASTPFGLADTGELFF. The CDR3 nucleotides are TGTGCCAGCACCCCCTTCGGACTAGCCGACACCGGGGAGCTGTTTTTT.